These 8 T cell receptor beta chains were all obtained from the same sample, sequenced in a study of CD8 T cells in Susac syndrome. Reverse transcription used about 0.45 to 1 ug RNA and random hexamers. TCRdb re-called the immunoSEQ multiplex PCR reads through MiXCR, storing one row per CDR3 protein. The repertoire holds around 180,000 distinct CDR3 sequences, with approximately 94% as singletons. The specimen was CD4+ T cells from PBMCs. These receptors were taken from a human donor with multiple sclerosis.

The rearrangement joins TRBV7-2 to TRBJ2-3; 16 nucleotides match TRBD2. Germline CDR1 SGHTA, CDR2 FQGNSA. The CDR3 has 17 residues. The V gene end was trimmed by 4 bases and the J gene end by 2 bases; junction bases not matched to a gene: 3. Written as DNA, the CDR3 is TGTGCCAGCAGCTCGGGACTAGCGGGGGGGACCACAGATACGCAGTATTTT. Its protein is CASSSGLAGGTTDTQYF. Full variable domain (missing parts from reference TRBV7-2 and TRBJ2-3): GAGVSQSPSNKVTEKGKDVELRCDPISGHTALYWYRQSLGQGLEFLIYFQGNSAPDKSGLPSDRFSAERTGGSVSTLTIQRTQQEDSAVYLCASSSGLAGGTTDTQYFGPGTRLTVL.

This chain links TRBV3-1 with TRBJ1-2; D remains ambiguous. The CDR3 sequence is 11 residues long. The V gene's germline CDR1 is LGHDT and CDR2 YNNKEL (reference sequence). The V end lost 3 bases, the J end lost 5 bases, and 4 bases lay between the germline ends. CDR3: CASSHLYGYTF. CDR3 coding DNA: TGTGCCAGCAGCCATCTGTATGGCTACACCTTC.

In this sample, this clonotype turned up once. The V gene is TRBV30, the J gene TRBJ2-3, with D possibly called TRBD1 or TRBD2 (6 bases each). This CDR3 is 18 amino acids long. V dropped 1 base and J dropped 0 bases, with 20 bases sitting between them. Germline loops: CDR1 GTSNPN, CDR2 SVGIG (reference sequence). The CDR3 region is CAWSGGASASPSTDTQYF. The DNA of the CDR3 is TGTGCCTGGAGTGGGGGGGCTAGCGCGTCCCCAAGCACAGATACGCAGTATTTT. The full variable domain, its missing parts supplied by reference TRBV30 and TRBJ2-3, is SQTIHQWPATLVQPVGSPLSLECTVEGTSNPNLYWYRQAAGRGLQLLFYSVGIGQISSEVPQNLSASRPQDRQFILSSKKLLLSDSGFYLCAWSGGASASPSTDTQYFGPGTRLTVL.

The V and J genes are TRBV3-1 and TRBJ1-1; 9 positions agree with TRBD1. Unmatched junction bases numbered 19, after V lost 1 base and J lost 7 bases. CDR3 length: 19 residues. From germline, CDR1 is LGHDT and CDR2 YNNKEL (reference sequence). The CDR3 reads CASSQVILLKNRGRREAFF. The CDR3 bases are TGTGCCAGCAGCCAAGTGATATTACTGAAAAACAGGGGGCGTCGTGAAGCTTTCTTT. Based on the CDR3 plus reference TRBV3-1 and TRBJ1-1, the full variable domain is DTAVSQTPKYLVTQMGNDKSIKCEQNLGHDTMYWYKQDSKKFLKIMFSYNNKELIINETVPNRFSPKSPDKAHLNLHINSLELGDSAVYFCASSQVILLKNRGRREAFFGQGTRLTVV.

The genes are TRBV27 and TRBJ2-7, with a tentative D call TRBD1 (6 bases). The germline CDR1 and CDR2 sequences are MNHEY and SMNVEV (reference sequence). Deletions cut 7 bases from V and 2 bases from J, with 15 bases between. The CDR3 length is 14 residues. CDR3 residues: CASKTGTSTYEQYF. CDR3 DNA: TGTGCCAGCAAGACTGGGACATCCACCTACGAGCAGTACTTC.

The chain uses TRBV7-9 and TRBJ1-1; D may be TRBD1 (6 bases). This CDR3 is built from 14 residues. The ends were cut back, 5 bases at V and 6 bases at J, with 16 bases in the middle. From germline, CDR1 is SEHNR and CDR2 FQNEAQ (reference sequence). The CDR3 sequence is CASSPPQGWAEAFF. As DNA, the CDR3 is TGTGCCAGCAGCCCCCCACAGGGCTGGGCTGAAGCTTTCTTT.

The chain has TRBV28 and TRBJ2-7; the D call may be TRBD1 or TRBD2 (5 bases each). Germline CDR1 reads MDHEN; CDR2 reads SYDVKM. The CDR3 has 16 amino acids. Between the trimmed V and J ends, which lost 5 bases and 0 bases, there was a span of 17 bases. The CDR3 is CASSLPGPQSSYEQYF. DNA for the CDR3: TGTGCCAGCAGTCTACCGGGACCCCAGAGCTCCTACGAGCAGTACTTC.

The chain links TRBV25-1 to TRBJ1-5, with 7 bases identical to TRBD1. This CDR3 is 17 amino acids long. The J segment lost 7 bases and the V segment lost 6 bases, leaving 18 bases of the junction unmatched. Germline V CDR1 and CDR2: MGHDK, SYGVNS. CDR3 sequence reads: CASRLKKDRDLGQPQHF. The CDR3 coding sequence is TGTGCCAGCAGATTGAAAAAAGACAGGGATTTGGGCCAGCCCCAGCATTTT.